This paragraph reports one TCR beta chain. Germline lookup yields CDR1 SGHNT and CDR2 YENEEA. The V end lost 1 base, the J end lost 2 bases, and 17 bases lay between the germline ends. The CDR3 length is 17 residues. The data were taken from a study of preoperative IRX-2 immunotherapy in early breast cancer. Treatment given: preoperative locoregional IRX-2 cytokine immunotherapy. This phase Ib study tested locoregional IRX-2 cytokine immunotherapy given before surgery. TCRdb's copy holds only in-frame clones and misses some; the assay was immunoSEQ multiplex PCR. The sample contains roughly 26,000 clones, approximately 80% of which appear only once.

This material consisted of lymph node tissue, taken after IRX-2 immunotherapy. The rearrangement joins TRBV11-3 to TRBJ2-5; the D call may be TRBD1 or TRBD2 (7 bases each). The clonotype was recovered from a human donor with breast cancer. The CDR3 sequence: CASSLGRGTVMQETQYF. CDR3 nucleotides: TGTGCCAGCAGCTTAGGGCGGGGGACAGTGATGCAAGAGACCCAGTACTTC. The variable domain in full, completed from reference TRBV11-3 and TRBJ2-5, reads EAGVVQSPRYKIIEKKQPVAFWCNPISGHNTLYWYLQNLGQGPELLIRYENEEAVDDSQLPKDRFSAERLKGVDSTLKIQPAELGDSAVYLCASSLGRGTVMQETQYFGPGTRLLVL.